The 21 T cell receptor beta chains below come from one sample, sequenced in a study of blood T cell repertoires in COVID-19. The table came from immunoSEQ multiplex PCR; TCRdb's copy has only in-frame clones and leaves some out. The sample lists 150,000 to 200,000 clones; 82% were seen once. The specimen sequenced was PBMCs or T cells enriched from blood (not recorded which). These receptors were collected from a woman in her sixties with acute COVID-19.

Turning to this clone: The germline gene is not matched at one end of the junction; a read error may be the cause. The chain has TRBV6-1 and TRBJ1-2; D call uncertain. CDR3 length: 13 residues. Per germline, CDR1 MNHNS and CDR2 SASEGT. CDR3 nucleotide sequence: TGTGCCAGCAGAGAAGACGGTTCCTATGGCTACACCTTC. Translation gives CASREDGSYGYTF.

This chain uses TRBV7-2 with TRBJ2-3; 11 nucleotides align to TRBD2. Germline V gene lookup returns CDR1 SGHTA and CDR2 FQGNSA. This CDR3 contains 15 residues. J was trimmed by 2 bases and V by 5 bases; bases with no gene match: 3. In DNA form, the CDR3 reads TGTGCCAGCAGCCTACTAGCGGGGGTCACAGATACGCAGTATTTT. Its protein is CASSLLAGVTDTQYF.

This clone was detected ten times or more. The chain couples TRBV7-2 to TRBJ1-2, with TRBD1 matching 8 bases. Germline V gene data show CDR1 as SGHTA and CDR2 as FQGNSA. Trimming at V came to 1 base and at J to 5 bases, leaving 6 bases not matched to a gene. This CDR3 comprises 15 residues. CDR3: CASSLVPQGAYGYTF. The CDR3 region has the DNA TGTGCCAGCAGCTTAGTACCCCAGGGGGCTTATGGCTACACCTTC.

The genes are TRBV4-2 and TRBJ2-1, with D uncertain. This CDR3 is built from 14 residues. In germline, CDR1 is LGHNA, CDR2 YNFKEQ. V gave up 2 bases and J gave up 7 bases, with 12 bases separating them. This chain's CDR3 is CASSQLSDLNEQFF. The CDR3 DNA sequence: TGTGCCAGCAGCCAACTTAGTGATTTGAATGAGCAGTTCTTC.

The chain carries TRBV19 and TRBJ1-5, with TRBD1 matching over 7 bases. Looked up from germline, CDR1 is LNHDA and CDR2 is SQIVND (reference sequence). The V segment lost 6 bases and the J segment 4 bases; nucleotides outside the gene matches: 9. This CDR3 region has 15 residues. CDR3 bases: TGTGCCAGTAGCCGACCGGGACAGCTAAATCAGCCCCAGCATTTT. It encodes CASSRPGQLNQPQHF.

This chain links TRBV30 with TRBJ2-7; maybe TRBD1 (6 bases). The V end lost 0 bases, the J end lost 5 bases, and 11 bases lay between the germline ends. Germline V gene sequence: CDR1 GTSNPN, CDR2 SVGIG (reference sequence). This CDR3 region has 13 residues. CDR3 DNA: TGTGCCTGGAGTGTTGGGGGCATCAACGAGCAGTACTTC. This gives the protein CAWSVGGINEQYF.

The chain carries TRBV4-3 and TRBJ2-3; 7 nucleotides line up with TRBD2. The CDR3 sequence is 16 residues long. Trimming removed 1 base from V and 4 bases from J; junction bases left unmatched: 8. Per the germline V gene, CDR1 is LGHNA and CDR2 is YSLEER. The CDR3 is CASSQGGRAHSDTQYF. The CDR3 DNA follows: TGCGCCAGCAGCCAAGGGGGGAGGGCCCATTCAGATACGCAGTATTTT.

The chain carries TRBV30 and TRBJ1-2; D is perhaps TRBD1 (6 bases). V lost 2 bases to trimming and J lost 4 bases, with 11 bases between them. This CDR3 region has 13 residues. Germline CDR1 reads GTSNPN; CDR2 reads SVGIG (reference sequence). The CDR3 sequence is CAWSRTGSYGYTF. DNA for the CDR3: TGTGCCTGGAGTCGAACAGGGAGCTATGGCTACACCTTC.

The rearrangement links TRBV9 to TRBJ1-2, with D maybe TRBD1 (6 bases). This CDR3 is built from 14 residues. The V and J ends lost 3 bases and 7 bases respectively, with 16 bases between them. Germline CDR1 reads SGDLS; CDR2 reads YYNGEE. For the CDR3, the DNA is TGTGCCAGCAGCGATAACTTCTACAGGGTTGGCTACACCTTC. This translates into CASSDNFYRVGYTF.

The chain carries TRBV6-2 or TRBV6-3 and TRBJ1-6; maybe TRBD1 (5 bases). The ends were cut back, 4 bases at V and 1 base at J, with 14 bases in the middle. Germline-derived CDR1 and CDR2 are MNHEY and SVGEGT. The CDR3 sequence is 17 residues long. CDR3 coding DNA: TGTGCCAGCAGTTCTAAAGGGGTTAGATCCTATAATTCACCCCTCCACTTT. Translated: CASSSKGVRSYNSPLHF.

This chain uses TRBV30 with TRBJ2-3; tentative D call: TRBD2 (6 bases). With 2 bases removed from V and 5 bases from J, the gap between germline ends came to 11 bases. CDR3 length: 13 amino acids. Germline V gene sequence: CDR1 GTSNPN, CDR2 SVGIG (reference sequence). The CDR3 reads CAWSRGRIDTQYF. CDR3 nucleotides: TGTGCCTGGAGTCGAGGGAGGATAGATACGCAGTATTTT.

This chain connects TRBV6-6 to TRBJ2-5, with TRBD2 matching over 7 bases. CDR3 size: 12 residues. Trimming at V came to 8 bases and at J to 7 bases, leaving 7 bases not matched to a gene. Germline V gene data show CDR1 as MNHNY and CDR2 as SVGAGI (reference sequence). The CDR3 bases are TGTGCCAGCTATTCGTCGGGGGGGACCCAGTACTTC. This encodes CASYSSGGTQYF.

The chain links TRBV4-1 to TRBJ2-2; 11 bases line up with TRBD2. Trimming at V came to 6 bases and at J to 3 bases, leaving 12 bases not matched to a gene. This CDR3 spans 18 amino acids. CDR1 is MGHRA and CDR2 is YSYEKL in the germline V gene. The CDR3 region is CASRKTSGSVSHTGELFF. The CDR3 DNA follows: TGCGCCAGCAGAAAAACTAGCGGGAGTGTATCGCACACCGGGGAGCTGTTTTTT.

V and J are TRBV16 and TRBJ2-1, with D possibly matching TRBD2 (5 bases). Germline loops: CDR1 KGHSY, CDR2 FQNENV. The length of the CDR3 is 13 residues. Trimming stripped 1 base from V and 10 bases from J, with 11 bases between. Here the CDR3 reads CASSQLRELEQFF. Here the CDR3 DNA reads TGTGCCAGCAGCCAATTGAGGGAATTAGAGCAGTTCTTC.

V is TRBV7-9 and J is TRBJ1-1, with 7 nucleotides matching TRBD1. CDR1 and CDR2 from the germline V gene are SEHNR and FQNEAQ (reference sequence). The CDR3 sequence is 18 residues long. V lost 4 bases to trimming and J lost 0 bases; unmatched junction nucleotides: 14. CDR3 amino acids: CASSSLHAGGPLNTEAFF. As DNA, the CDR3 is TGTGCCAGCAGCTCCCTTCACGCAGGGGGGCCTTTGAACACTGAAGCTTTCTTT.

This clone was picked up one time. The chain couples TRBV4-1 to TRBJ2-7; D gene unclear. V was trimmed by 1 base and J by 3 bases, leaving 16 bases between them. Germline V gives CDR1 MGHRA, CDR2 YSYEKL. The CDR3 covers 16 residues. The CDR3 protein is CASSQGVPGSVYEQYF. The CDR3 nucleotides are TGCGCCAGCAGCCAAGGAGTTCCCGGGTCGGTCTACGAGCAGTACTTC.

The rearrangement links TRBV4-2 to TRBJ2-2; 9 nucleotides line up with TRBD2. Germline V gene sequence: CDR1 LGHNA, CDR2 YNFKEQ. This CDR3 contains 16 residues. J was trimmed by 2 bases and V by 4 bases; bases with no gene match: 5. The CDR3 nucleotides read TGTGCCAGCAGCCTCCGACTAGCGGCAAACACCGGGGAGCTGTTTTTT. Its translation: CASSLRLAANTGELFF.

The gene calls are TRBV19 and TRBJ1-5; the match to TRBD1 covers 7 bases. Losses at the gene ends were 6 bases for V and 0 bases for J; bases not matched to a gene: 5. CDR1 is LNHDA and CDR2 is SQIVND in the germline V gene (reference sequence). This CDR3 region has 15 residues. This CDR3 is CASRADRVSNQPQHF. The CDR3 DNA sequence: TGTGCCAGTAGGGCCGACAGGGTTAGCAATCAGCCCCAGCATTTT.

This chain connects TRBV4-3 to TRBJ2-2; D call uncertain. CDR1 and CDR2 from the germline V gene are LGHNA and YSLEER. The CDR3 has 12 residues. V dropped 2 bases and J dropped 5 bases, with 3 bases sitting between them. The CDR3 region has the DNA TGCGCCAGCAGCCAACAGACCGGGGAGCTGTTTTTT. Translating it yields CASSQQTGELFF.

This chain connects TRBV11-3 to TRBJ1-1; maybe TRBD1 (6 bases). With 4 bases removed from V and 9 bases from J, the gap between germline ends came to 15 bases. Germline-derived CDR1 and CDR2 are SGHNT and YENEEA. This CDR3 region has 13 residues. The CDR3 coding sequence is TGTGCCAGCAGCTCTACAGGGTCGCTTAAAGCTTTCTTT. Translated, it gives CASSSTGSLKAFF.

This chain links TRBV9 with TRBJ2-7, with TRBD2 identical over 10 bases. Germline CDR1 SGDLS, CDR2 YYNGEE. The CDR3 is 15 amino acids. V lost 3 bases to trimming and J lost 1 base; unmatched junction nucleotides: 4. The CDR3 sequence is CASSGRTSGSYEQYF. CDR3 nucleotides: TGTGCCAGCAGCGGCAGGACTAGCGGTTCCTACGAGCAGTACTTC.